The T cell receptor (beta chain) described here comes from a study of T cell changes during pregnancy in multiple sclerosis. Method: immunoSEQ multiplex PCR; TCRdb's copy keeps in-frame clones and lacks some. The data show 55,000 to 80,000 clones, 90% seen once. After removal of 5 bases from V and 6 bases from J, the junction contained 7 bases not matched to a gene. This CDR3 has 15 amino acids. Germline V gives CDR1 SGHTA, CDR2 FQGNSA. The chain has TRBV7-2 and TRBJ2-2; 9 nucleotides line up with TRBD1. The source was peripheral blood, collected after pregnancy. This TCR was sampled from a female donor in good health, enrolled as a control in a pregnancy study. The CDR3 reads CASSPPGTGSGELFF. CDR3 nucleotides: TGTGCCAGCAGCCCTCCCGGGACAGGGTCCGGGGAGCTGTTTTTT. The whole variable domain, remainder taken from reference TRBV7-2 and TRBJ2-2, is GAGVSQSPSNKVTEKGKDVELRCDPISGHTALYWYRQSLGQGLEFLIYFQGNSAPDKSGLPSDRFSAERTGGSVSTLTIQRTQQEDSAVYLCASSPPGTGSGELFFGEGSRLTVL.